This T cell receptor beta chain was identified during a study of T cells in tuberculosis. TCR-alpha and TCR-beta chains were sequenced unpaired. Assay: immunoSEQ multiplex PCR; the TCRdb copy retains only in-frame clones and omits some. The sample comprises more than 70,000 clones, approximately 91% of which are singletons, and 1.5% to 2% rests with the top ten. Study-wide points: Some low-affinity tetramer-binding T cells may be absent from this sample.

Sorting used thawed, overnight-rested PBMC stained with anti-CD3, a viability dye and GMM-loaded CD1B tetramer. CD1B tetramers were loaded with Rhodococcus equi-derived C32 glucose monomycolate. Sequenced material: CD1b-GMM tetramer-negative cells sorted from PBMCs. This TCR was recovered from an adult woman with latent tuberculosis.

The CDR3 nucleotides read TGTGCCAGTAGTCTGGGCATCGGCGTCCGGTTGAATAGCAATCAGCCCCAGCATTTT. This translates into CASSLGIGVRLNSNQPQHF. The chain links TRBV19 to TRBJ1-5; D unclear. CDR1 LNHDA and CDR2 SQIVND come from the germline V gene (reference sequence). This CDR3 is built from 19 residues. Trimming removed 5 bases from V and 0 bases from J, with 23 bases in between.